The 23 T cell receptor beta chains presented below share a single source sample, sequenced in a study of blood T cell repertoires in COVID-19. Measured with immunoSEQ multiplex PCR; TCRdb has only the in-frame clones, and not every one. The data show around 290,000 clones, with approximately 86% seen just once and roughly 13% held by the top ten. The sequenced sample consisted of peripheral blood. Source of these receptors: an older woman with COVID-19, enrolled during active disease.

The chain employs TRBV11-3 and TRBJ1-4, with TRBD1 matching 8 bases. After removal of 0 bases from V and 8 bases from J, the junction contained 20 bases not matched to a gene. The CDR3 runs to 20 residues. CDR1 is SGHNT, CDR2 YENEEA, per germline. The CDR3 nucleotides are TGTGCCAGCAGCTTAGAGTCTGGACAGGGAGTCAGTGAAACCAAAGAAAAACTGTTTTTT. It is translated as CASSLESGQGVSETKEKLFF.

The chain recombines TRBV7-9 with TRBJ2-5; the match to TRBD1 covers 7 bases. V trimming: 0 bases; J trimming: 5 bases; junction bases outside the gene matches: 3. The germline V gene has CDR1 SEHNR and CDR2 FQNEAQ (reference sequence). The length of the CDR3 is 14 residues. CDR3 DNA: TGTGCCAGCAGCTTAGCAGGGGGCGAGGAGACCCAGTACTTC. Translated, it gives CASSLAGGEETQYF. Combining the CDR3 with reference TRBV7-9 and TRBJ2-5 gives the whole variable domain DTGVSQNPRHKITKRGQNVTFRCDPISEHNRLYWYRQTLGQGPEFLTYFQNEAQLEKSRLLSDRFSAERPKGSFSTLEIQRTEQGDSAMYLCASSLAGGEETQYFGPGTRLLVL.

The J gene is TRBJ1-2, the V gene TRBV29-1, with TRBD1 matching 7 bases. The CDR3 length is 13 residues. Germline lookup yields CDR1 SQVTM and CDR2 ANQGSEA. The V gene end was trimmed by 0 bases and the J gene end by 8 bases; junction bases not matched to a gene: 6. In nucleotides, the CDR3 is TGCAGCGTTGAAGATACAGGGGCGAAAGGCTACACCTTC. Its protein is CSVEDTGAKGYTF.

The chain has TRBV15 and TRBJ1-1, with D possibly matching TRBD1 (6 bases). V dropped 6 bases and J dropped 7 bases, with 15 bases sitting between them. Per germline, CDR1 LNHNV and CDR2 YYDKDF (reference sequence). The CDR3 covers 13 residues. CDR3 sequence reads: CATSTRTESEAFF. The CDR3 DNA sequence: TGTGCCACCAGTACGCGGACAGAGAGTGAAGCTTTCTTT.

This clone was counted once. J is TRBJ1-1 and V is TRBV3-1 (or the pseudogene TRBV3-2); 7 bases line up with TRBD1. This CDR3 is 16 amino acids long. Per germline, CDR1 LGHDT and CDR2 YNNKEL (reference sequence). V lost 1 base to trimming and J lost 4 bases; unmatched junction nucleotides: 9. In nucleotides, the CDR3 is TGTGCCAGCAGCCAAGGACAGGGTCGTTGGGGCACTGAAGCTTTCTTT. Translating it yields CASSQGQGRWGTEAFF.

This chain uses TRBV28 with TRBJ1-5; tentative D call: TRBD1 (6 bases). The CDR3 is 15 residues long. CDR1 is MDHEN, CDR2 SYDVKM, per germline. V was shortened by 5 bases and J by 7 bases, with 18 bases between the two germline ends. The CDR3 spells CASSPHSGAGQPQHF. In DNA form, the CDR3 reads TGTGCCAGCAGTCCCCACTCAGGGGCAGGCCAGCCCCAGCATTTT.

This clone was counted a few times. The chain uses TRBV10-1 and TRBJ2-2; D possibly corresponds to TRBD2 (5 bases). This CDR3 has 11 residues. CDR1 is WNHNN and CDR2 is SYGVQD in the germline V gene (reference sequence). The V end was cut by 8 bases, the J end by 7 bases, with 8 bases between. The CDR3 spells CASSGDGELFF. The CDR3 bases are TGCGCCAGCTCCGGGGACGGGGAGCTGTTTTTT.

The gene calls are TRBV5-6 and TRBJ2-5; possibly TRBD2 for D (6 bases). The V end was cut by 0 bases, the J end by 2 bases, with 14 bases between. This CDR3 comprises 16 residues. CDR1 and CDR2 from the germline V gene are SGHDT and YYEEEE. The CDR3 DNA sequence: TGTGCCAGCAGCTTGGGGTCTCTAGCGAGACAAGAGACCCAGTACTTC. Translated, it gives CASSLGSLARQETQYF. Drawing the rest from reference TRBV5-6 and TRBJ2-5, the complete variable domain is DAGVTQSPTHLIKTRGQQVTLRCSPKSGHDTVSWYQQALGQGPQFIFQYYEEEERQRGNFPDRFSGHQFPNYSSELNVNALLLGDSALYLCASSLGSLARQETQYFGPGTRLLVL.

As regards this clone: One base away lies a much larger clone, so this may be a sequencing read error. This chain uses TRBV7-7 with TRBJ2-3, with 11 bases lining up with TRBD2. V was clipped by 5 bases and J by 3 bases; unmatched bases: 1. The CDR3 is 14 residues long. Germline loops: CDR1 SSHAT, CDR2 FNYEAQ (reference sequence). The CDR3 region has the DNA TGTGCCAGCAGCGCTAGCGGGGGGACAGATACGCAGTATTTT. Translated: CASSASGGTDTQYF.

The V gene is TRBV11-2, the J gene TRBJ2-1; 9 bases are a match to TRBD1. The CDR3 covers 14 residues. V dropped 4 bases and J dropped 4; count of bases not matched to a gene: 2. Germline V gives CDR1 SGHAT, CDR2 FQNNGV. The CDR3 loop is CASSWGQGYNEQFF. The CDR3 DNA sequence: TGTGCCAGCAGCTGGGGACAGGGTTACAATGAGCAGTTCTTC.

This clone was counted only a few times. This rearrangement joins TRBV5-4 to TRBJ2-7, with D maybe TRBD1 (6 bases). V lost 5 bases to trimming and J lost 7 bases, with 19 bases between them. Germline loops: CDR1 SGHNT, CDR2 YYREEE (reference sequence). The CDR3 sequence is 14 residues long. CDR3 nucleotide sequence: TGTGCCAGCAGGGGTATCACAGGGTCCGGAGAGCAGTACTTC. Its protein product is CASRGITGSGEQYF.

This clone was seen more than once but under ten times. The V and J genes are TRBV12-3 or TRBV12-4 and TRBJ1-5; D ambiguous. The CDR3 is 12 residues long. V lost 5 bases, J lost 4 bases, and 6 bases lay in between. This CDR3 reads CASSPLNQPQHF. The CDR3 DNA reads TGTGCCAGCAGTCCTCTTAATCAGCCCCAGCATTTT.

This clone was detected once. This chain links TRBV11-2 with TRBJ2-5; possible D gene TRBD2, 6 bases. The germline CDR1 and CDR2 sequences are SGHAT and FQNNGV. This CDR3 has 15 amino acids. V lost 1 base to trimming and J lost 4 bases, with 13 bases between them. CDR3 coding DNA: TGTGCCAGCAGCTTAGGGTTGACTAGTGGAGAGACCCAGTACTTC. It is translated as CASSLGLTSGETQYF.

The rearrangement links TRBV25-1 to TRBJ1-1; tentatively, D is TRBD1 (6 bases). Per the germline V gene, CDR1 is MGHDK and CDR2 is SYGVNS. CDR3 length: 13 residues. The V end was cut by 4 bases, the J end by 3 bases, with 9 bases between. CDR3 nucleotides: TGTGCCAGCAGTGCTGCAGGGGACACTGAAGCTTTCTTT. Translation gives CASSAAGDTEAFF.

This chain connects TRBV2 to TRBJ2-2, with D perhaps matching TRBD2 (6 bases). With 1 base removed from V and 5 bases from J, the gap between germline ends came to 20 bases. Looked up from germline, CDR1 is SNHLY and CDR2 is FYNNEI. This CDR3 region has 18 residues. DNA for the CDR3: TGTGCCAGCAGTGAAGGGTCTGCGGGGAGGAGTCATACCGGGGAGCTGTTTTTT. Encoded protein: CASSEGSAGRSHTGELFF.

This chain uses TRBV18 with TRBJ1-1; TRBD1 is a possible D gene (6 bases). The ends were cut back, 6 bases at V and 2 bases at J, with 16 bases in the middle. Germline CDR1 KGHSH, CDR2 LQKENI. This CDR3 is 15 amino acids long. The CDR3 is CASSSYEGENTEAFF. CDR3 nucleotide sequence: TGTGCCAGCTCCTCTTATGAGGGGGAAAACACTGAAGCTTTCTTT.

This chain links TRBV10-1 with TRBJ1-1; tentative D call: TRBD1 (6 bases). This CDR3 has 12 residues. Germline CDR1 is WNHNN and CDR2 is SYGVQD (reference sequence). V dropped 11 bases and J dropped 6 bases, with 16 bases sitting between them. The CDR3 reads CALLGGPPEAFF. CDR3 bases: TGCGCCCTACTGGGGGGGCCGCCTGAAGCTTTCTTT.

This clone was observed a few times. The chain combines TRBV19 with TRBJ1-2, with 7 bases identical to TRBD1. The germline CDR1 and CDR2 sequences are LNHDA and SQIVND (reference sequence). After removal of 9 bases from V and 4 bases from J, the junction contained 8 bases not matched to a gene. This CDR3 contains 13 residues. The CDR3 bases are TGTGCCAGCCAAGTGGACAGGTCCTATGGCTACACCTTC. It codes for CASQVDRSYGYTF. Complete variable domain (other parts from reference TRBV19 and TRBJ1-2): DGGITQSPKYLFRKEGQNVTLSCEQNLNHDAMYWYRQDPGQGLRLIYYSQIVNDFQKGDIAEGYSVSREKKESFPLTVTSAQKNPTAFYLCASQVDRSYGYTFGSGTRLTVV.

The V and J genes are TRBV11-2 and TRBJ1-3; D is undetermined. The CDR3 extends over 14 amino acids. Germline V gene sequence: CDR1 SGHAT, CDR2 FQNNGV. The V end was cut by 0 bases, the J end by 0 bases, with 3 bases between. DNA for the CDR3: TGTGCCAGCAGCTTAGAGAGCTCTGGAAACACCATATATTTT. Residues: CASSLESSGNTIYF.

The chain carries TRBV7-2 and TRBJ2-3; 8 nucleotides align to TRBD2. This CDR3 comprises 16 residues. Losses at the gene ends were 2 bases for V and 5 bases for J; bases not matched to a gene: 9. Germline V gene sequence: CDR1 SGHTA, CDR2 FQGNSA. DNA of the CDR3: TGTGCCAGCAGCTTATATCCGGGGGGGCCCAAAGATACGCAGTATTTT. Translation gives CASSLYPGGPKDTQYF.

In regard to this clone: No DNA is shown, since the ends of the CDR3 on it are uncertain; the CDR3 is the one TCRdb lists. The V call is TRBV6-5, the J call TRBJ2-7; the table names TRBD1, a call not compared with the DNA. Per germline, CDR1 MNHEY and CDR2 SVGAGI. With termini counted, the CDR3 has 14 amino acids. The CDR3 sequence is CASMVGQGAYKEYF.

This chain joins TRBV30 and TRBJ1-1; D may be TRBD1 (5 bases). Trimming took 4 bases from V and 7 from J, leaving 22 bases between them. CDR3 length: 15 amino acids. Germline loops: CDR1 GTSNPN, CDR2 SVGIG (reference sequence). This CDR3 reads CAWNRGREGFGEAFF. CDR3 nucleotides: TGTGCCTGGAACCGTGGCAGGGAAGGATTTGGTGAAGCTTTCTTT.

The chain links TRBV27 to TRBJ1-6, with D perhaps TRBD1 (6 bases). Trimming cost V 6 bases and J 6 bases, with 12 bases left between them. The germline V gene has CDR1 MNHEY and CDR2 SMNVEV (reference sequence). This CDR3 has 14 residues. In nucleotides, the CDR3 is TGTGCCAGCAGGCTCACAGGGAGTAATTCACCCCTCCACTTT. It codes for CASRLTGSNSPLHF.